The next 10 T cell receptor beta chains were all read from a single sample in a study of blood T cell repertoires in COVID-19. The assay was immunoSEQ multiplex PCR, and TCRdb's table has in-frame clones only and misses some. The profile shows roughly 140,000 clones, roughly nine tenths of them singletons. Input material: peripheral blood. The receptors originated from a woman in her sixties or seventies with active COVID-19.

The chain links TRBV7-3 to TRBJ2-6, with TRBD2 matching over 7 bases. The CDR3 is 15 amino acids. Germline CDR1 SGHTA, CDR2 FQGTGA. V dropped 5 bases and J dropped 2; count of bases not matched to a gene: 3. CDR3 nucleotide sequence: TGTGCCAGCAGCCAGGGAGGGGCTGGGGCCAACGTCCTGACTTTC. It specifies CASSQGGAGANVLTF.

The chain is built from TRBV6-5 and TRBJ2-7, with TRBD2 as a possible D gene (5 bases). The CDR3 runs 12 residues. The V gene lost 10 bases and the J gene lost 2 bases, with 12 bases spanning the gap. Germline CDR1 MNHEY, CDR2 SVGAGI. CDR3 residues: CATRWGAYEQYF. The DNA for the CDR3 is TGTGCCACGCGATGGGGAGCCTACGAGCAGTACTTC.

The CDR3 loop is CASSPGQVLYNEQFF. In DNA, the CDR3 is TGTGCCAGCAGCCCCGGACAGGTCCTGTACAATGAGCAGTTCTTC. V usage is TRBV4-2 and J usage is TRBJ2-1; 7 bases line up with TRBD1. The CDR3 totals 15 residues. Germline V gene data show CDR1 as LGHNA and CDR2 as YNFKEQ. J was trimmed by 4 bases and V by 4 bases; bases with no gene match: 7.

The rearrangement joins TRBV7-3 to TRBJ1-1, with 8 bases fitting TRBD1. The V and J ends lost 2 bases and 2 bases, in that order; junction bases with no gene match: 13. This CDR3 has 18 amino acids. The germline CDR1 and CDR2 sequences are SGHTA and FQGTGA. The CDR3 is CASSLLPGTGDSNTEAFF. The CDR3 DNA sequence: TGTGCCAGCAGCTTACTCCCCGGGACAGGCGATTCTAACACTGAAGCTTTCTTT.

The chain uses TRBV5-1 and TRBJ2-7; weak D call: TRBD2 (6 bases). Deletions cut 6 bases from V and 0 bases from J, with 13 bases between. Germline CDR1 reads SGHRS; CDR2 reads YFSETQ. The CDR3 is made up of 14 amino acids. CDR3 amino acids: CASTPSGSSYEQYF. The CDR3 DNA sequence: TGCGCCAGCACCCCGTCCGGGAGCTCCTACGAGCAGTACTTC.

The rearrangement joins TRBV6-6 to TRBJ2-3, with 10 bases that match TRBD1. This CDR3 has 16 residues. Per germline, CDR1 MNHNY and CDR2 SVGAGI (reference sequence). With V trimmed by 1 base and J by 0 bases, 1 base remained unmatched. This chain's CDR3 is CASSYWTGGSTDTQYF. As DNA, the CDR3 is TGTGCCAGCAGTTACTGGACAGGGGGGAGCACAGATACGCAGTATTTT.

The chain is built from TRBV19 and TRBJ2-1; TRBD1 aligns across 7 bases. Germline V CDR1 and CDR2: LNHDA, SQIVND (reference sequence). CDR3 length equals 14 residues. Trimming took 5 bases from V and 7 from J; bases not matched to a gene: 8. For the CDR3, the DNA is TGTGCCAGTAGTTCCGAGACAGGGCGGAATGAGCAGTTCTTC. It encodes CASSSETGRNEQFF.

The gene calls are TRBV28 and TRBJ1-6, with TRBD1 matching 12 bases. Germline trimming cut 3 bases from V and 14 bases from J; bases unmatched to any gene: 8. Per the germline V gene, CDR1 is MDHEN and CDR2 is SYDVKM. The CDR3 covers 15 residues. The CDR3 bases are TGTGCCAGCAGTTTTGGGGACAGGGGGCATATCTCCCTCCACTTT. This codes for CASSFGDRGHISLHF.

The CDR3: CASSLVGGKYEQYF. For the CDR3, the DNA is TGTGCCAGCAGCTTAGTCGGAGGAAAGTACGAGCAGTACTTC. The chain uses TRBV11-2 and TRBJ2-7, with D possibly being TRBD2 (5 bases). V lost 1 base and J lost 4, with 11 bases in between. CDR1 is SGHAT, CDR2 FQNNGV, per germline. CDR3 length: 14 amino acids.

The table lists this clone with a few counts. The J gene is TRBJ2-5, the V gene TRBV28, with D perhaps TRBD2 (7 bases). Trimming took 4 bases from V and 1 from J, leaving 19 bases between them. The CDR3 length is 17 residues. Germline lookup yields CDR1 MDHEN and CDR2 SYDVKM. The DNA of the CDR3 is TGTGCCAGCAGTTATAGGATTAAGGGGGGGCCCCAAGAGACCCAGTACTTC. Amino acid sequence: CASSYRIKGGPQETQYF.